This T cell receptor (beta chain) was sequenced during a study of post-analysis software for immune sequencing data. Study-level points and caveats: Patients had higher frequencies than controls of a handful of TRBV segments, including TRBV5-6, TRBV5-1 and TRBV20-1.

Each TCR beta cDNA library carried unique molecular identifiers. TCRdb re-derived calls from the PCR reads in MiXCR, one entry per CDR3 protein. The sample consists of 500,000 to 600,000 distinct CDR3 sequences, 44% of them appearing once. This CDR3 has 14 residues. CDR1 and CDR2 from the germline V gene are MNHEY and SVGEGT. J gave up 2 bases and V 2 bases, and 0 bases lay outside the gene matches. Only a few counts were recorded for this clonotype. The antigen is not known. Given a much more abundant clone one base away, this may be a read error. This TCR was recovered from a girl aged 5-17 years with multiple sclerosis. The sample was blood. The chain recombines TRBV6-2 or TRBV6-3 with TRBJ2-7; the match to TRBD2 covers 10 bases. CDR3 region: CASSYGTSAYEQYF. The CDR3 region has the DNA TGTGCCAGCAGTTACGGGACTAGCGCCTACGAGCAGTACTTC.